This T cell receptor (beta chain) originates from a study of T cells in Graves' hyperthyroidism and ophthalmopathy. This clonotype appeared many times. Amplified TCR beta CDR3 regions derived from RNA transcripts. HTBI primers were the set used in a first-round RT-PCR of the TCR CDR3. TCRdb reprocessed the multiplex PCR reads with MiXCR, giving one entry per CDR3 protein. The sample has some 270,000 distinct CDR3 sequences; about 25% are singletons. V was clipped by 6 bases and J by 9 bases, with 21 bases between them. The CDR3 extends over 14 amino acids. CDR1 MNHEY and CDR2 SMNVEV come from the germline V gene (reference sequence).

This sequence originates from a woman between 40 and 50 years old with Graves' ophthalmopathy. This chain connects TRBV27 to TRBJ2-7; D gene unclear. Specimen: blood. The CDR3 DNA follows: TGTGCCAGCAGCCCTCTACGAACCACCGACGGGCAGTACTTC. Encoded protein: CASSPLRTTDGQYF.